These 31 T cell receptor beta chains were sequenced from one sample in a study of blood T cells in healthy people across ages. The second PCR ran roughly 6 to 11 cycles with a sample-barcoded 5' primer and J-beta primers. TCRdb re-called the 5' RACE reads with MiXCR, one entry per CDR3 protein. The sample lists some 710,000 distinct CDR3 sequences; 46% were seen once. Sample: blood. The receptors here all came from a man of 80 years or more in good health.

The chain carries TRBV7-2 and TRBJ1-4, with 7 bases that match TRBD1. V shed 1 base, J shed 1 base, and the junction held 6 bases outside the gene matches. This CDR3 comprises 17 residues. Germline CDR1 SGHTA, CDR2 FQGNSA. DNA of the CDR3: TGTGCCAGCAGCTTAGGGTCGACAGGGTTAACTAATGAAAAACTGTTTTTT. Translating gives CASSLGSTGLTNEKLFF. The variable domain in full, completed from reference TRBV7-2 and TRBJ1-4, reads GAGVSQSPSNKVTEKGKDVELRCDPISGHTALYWYRQSLGQGLEFLIYFQGNSAPDKSGLPSDRFSAERTGGSVSTLTIQRTQQEDSAVYLCASSLGSTGLTNEKLFFGSGTQLSVL.

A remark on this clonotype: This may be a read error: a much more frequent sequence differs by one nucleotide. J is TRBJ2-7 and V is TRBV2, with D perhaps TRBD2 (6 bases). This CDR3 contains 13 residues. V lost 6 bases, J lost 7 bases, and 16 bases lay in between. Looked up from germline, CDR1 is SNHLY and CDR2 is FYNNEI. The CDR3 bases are TGTGCCAGCAGGCCCAGCGGGTACAATGAGCAGTACTTC. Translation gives CASRPSGYNEQYF.

CDR3 amino acids: CASSYASYSNQPQHF. DNA for the CDR3: TGTGCCAGCAGTTACGCCAGCTATAGCAATCAGCCCCAGCATTTT. This chain connects TRBV6-6 to TRBJ1-5, with D hard to call. This CDR3 comprises 15 residues. Per germline, CDR1 MNHNY and CDR2 SVGAGI (reference sequence). V lost 2 bases, J lost 0 bases, and 8 bases lay in between.

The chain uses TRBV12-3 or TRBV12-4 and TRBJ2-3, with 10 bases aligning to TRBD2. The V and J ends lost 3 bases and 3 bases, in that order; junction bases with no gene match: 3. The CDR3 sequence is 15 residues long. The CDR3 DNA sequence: TGTGCCAGCAGTTTTATAGCGGGAGGTACAGATACGCAGTATTTT. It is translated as CASSFIAGGTDTQYF.

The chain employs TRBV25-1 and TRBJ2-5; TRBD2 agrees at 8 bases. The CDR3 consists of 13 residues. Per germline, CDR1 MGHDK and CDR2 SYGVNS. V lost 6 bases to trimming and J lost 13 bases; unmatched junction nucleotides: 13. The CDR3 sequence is CASRRAGEIRMYF. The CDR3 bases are TGTGCCAGCAGGCGAGCGGGGGAGATAAGGATGTACTTC.

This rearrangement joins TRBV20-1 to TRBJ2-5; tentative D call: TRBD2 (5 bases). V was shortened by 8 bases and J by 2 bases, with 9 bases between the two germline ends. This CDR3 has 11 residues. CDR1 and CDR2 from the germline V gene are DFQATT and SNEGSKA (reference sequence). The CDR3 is CSRERQETQYF. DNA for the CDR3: TGCAGTAGGGAGAGACAAGAGACCCAGTACTTC.

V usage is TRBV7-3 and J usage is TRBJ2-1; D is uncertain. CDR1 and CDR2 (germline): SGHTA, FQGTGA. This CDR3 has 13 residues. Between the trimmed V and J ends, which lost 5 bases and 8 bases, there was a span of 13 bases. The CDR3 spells CASSRAGPDEQFF. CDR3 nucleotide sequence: TGTGCCAGCAGCCGGGCCGGGCCCGATGAGCAGTTCTTC.

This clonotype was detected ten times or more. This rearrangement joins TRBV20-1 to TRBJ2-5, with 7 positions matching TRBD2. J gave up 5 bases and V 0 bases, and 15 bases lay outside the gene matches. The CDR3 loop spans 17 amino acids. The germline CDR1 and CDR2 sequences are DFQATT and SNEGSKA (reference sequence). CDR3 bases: TGCAGTGCTAGAGAGAGGGGAACTAGCGCCAGCATTGAGACCCAGTACTTC. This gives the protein CSARERGTSASIETQYF.

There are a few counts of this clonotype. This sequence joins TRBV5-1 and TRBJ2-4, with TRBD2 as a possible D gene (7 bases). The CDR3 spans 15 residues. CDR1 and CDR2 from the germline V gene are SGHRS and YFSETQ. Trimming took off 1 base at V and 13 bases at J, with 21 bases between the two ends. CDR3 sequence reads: CASSLRQDPTREQYF. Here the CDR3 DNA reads TGCGCCAGCAGCTTGAGACAGGATCCTACGCGGGAGCAGTACTTC.

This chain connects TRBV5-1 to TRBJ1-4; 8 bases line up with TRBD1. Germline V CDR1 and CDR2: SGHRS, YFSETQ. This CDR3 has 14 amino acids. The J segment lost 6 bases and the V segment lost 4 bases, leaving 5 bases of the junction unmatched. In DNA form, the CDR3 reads TGCGCCAGCAGCAAACAGGGGGTGGATGAAAAACTGTTTTTT. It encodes CASSKQGVDEKLFF.

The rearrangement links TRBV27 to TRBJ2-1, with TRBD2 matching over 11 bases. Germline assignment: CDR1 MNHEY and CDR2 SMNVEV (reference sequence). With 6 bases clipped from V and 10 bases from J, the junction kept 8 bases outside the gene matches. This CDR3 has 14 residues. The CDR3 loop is CASRLAGGLDEQFF. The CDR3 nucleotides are TGTGCCAGCAGATTAGCGGGAGGGCTCGACGAGCAGTTCTTC.

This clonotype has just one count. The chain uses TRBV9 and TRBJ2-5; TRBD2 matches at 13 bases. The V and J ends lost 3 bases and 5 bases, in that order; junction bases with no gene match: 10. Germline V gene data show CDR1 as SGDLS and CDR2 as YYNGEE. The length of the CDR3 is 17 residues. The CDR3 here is CASSAGTSGNSGETQYF. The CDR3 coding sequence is TGTGCCAGCAGCGCAGGGACTAGCGGGAATTCCGGGGAGACCCAGTACTTC.

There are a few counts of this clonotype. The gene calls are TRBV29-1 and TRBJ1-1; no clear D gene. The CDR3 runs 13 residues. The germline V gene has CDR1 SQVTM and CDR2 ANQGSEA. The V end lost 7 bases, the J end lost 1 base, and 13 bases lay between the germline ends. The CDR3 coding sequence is TGCAGCGGCCGGATGTTAACGAACACTGAAGCTTTCTTT. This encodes CSGRMLTNTEAFF.

The CDR3 nucleotides are TGTGCCAGCAGTTACCGACCCTCAGGGCGCTATGGCTACACCTTC. This translates into CASSYRPSGRYGYTF. This rearrangement joins TRBV6-2 or TRBV6-3 to TRBJ1-2; the D gene is possibly TRBD1 (5 bases). The V gene's germline CDR1 is MNHEY and CDR2 SVGEGT. The length of the CDR3 is 15 residues. The V gene lost 2 bases and the J gene lost 4 bases, with 14 bases spanning the gap.

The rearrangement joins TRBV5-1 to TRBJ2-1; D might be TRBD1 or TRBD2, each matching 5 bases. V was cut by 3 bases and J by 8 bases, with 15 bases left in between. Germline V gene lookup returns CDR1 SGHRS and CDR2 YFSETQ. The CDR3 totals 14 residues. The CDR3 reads CASSSGTPPDEQFF. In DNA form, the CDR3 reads TGCGCCAGCAGCTCCGGGACCCCTCCTGATGAGCAGTTCTTC.

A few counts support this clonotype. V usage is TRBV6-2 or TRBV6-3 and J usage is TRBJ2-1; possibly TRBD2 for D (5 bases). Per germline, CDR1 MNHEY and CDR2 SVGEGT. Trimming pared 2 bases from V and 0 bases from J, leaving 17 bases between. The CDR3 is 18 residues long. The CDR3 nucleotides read TGTGCCAGCAGTTACCCCCAAGGGTCGGGGAGCTCCTACAATGAGCAGTTCTTC. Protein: CASSYPQGSGSSYNEQFF.

The CDR3 DNA reads as TGCAGTGCTAGAGAGACAAAGACTTCGCTTGGCCCAGATACGCAGTATTTT. Amino acids: CSARETKTSLGPDTQYF. This chain links TRBV20-1 with TRBJ2-3, with D uncertain. Germline V lookup: CDR1 DFQATT, CDR2 SNEGSKA (reference sequence). This CDR3 has 17 residues. Trimming took 0 bases from V and 4 from J, leaving 20 bases between them.

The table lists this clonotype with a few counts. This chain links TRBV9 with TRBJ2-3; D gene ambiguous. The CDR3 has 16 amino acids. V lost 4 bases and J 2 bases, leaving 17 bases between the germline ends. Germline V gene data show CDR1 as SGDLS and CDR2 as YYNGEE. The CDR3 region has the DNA TGTGCCAGCAGCCCCGGCCTGCAGGATGACACAGATACGCAGTATTTT. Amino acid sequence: CASSPGLQDDTDTQYF.

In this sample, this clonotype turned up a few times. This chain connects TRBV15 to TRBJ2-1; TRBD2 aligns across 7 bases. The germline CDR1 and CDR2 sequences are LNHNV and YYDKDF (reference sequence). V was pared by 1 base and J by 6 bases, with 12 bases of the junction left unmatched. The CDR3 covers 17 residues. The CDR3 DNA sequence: TGTGCCACCAGCAGAGCCCTAGCGGAGCCCCGAGCCAATGAGCAGTTCTTC. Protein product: CATSRALAEPRANEQFF.

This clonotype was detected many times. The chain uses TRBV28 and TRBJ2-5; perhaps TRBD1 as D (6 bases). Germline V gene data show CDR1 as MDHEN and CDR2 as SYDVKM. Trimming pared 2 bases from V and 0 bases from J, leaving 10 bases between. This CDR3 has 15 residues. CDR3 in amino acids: CASSLPGDYQETQYF. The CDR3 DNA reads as TGTGCCAGCAGTTTACCAGGGGATTACCAAGAGACCCAGTACTTC.

DNA of the CDR3: TGTGCCAGCAGCCTTGACAATACCTACTACAATGAGCAGTTCTTC. Its protein is CASSLDNTYYNEQFF. This chain joins TRBV7-3 and TRBJ2-1; no definite D call. Germline V gene sequence: CDR1 SGHTA, CDR2 FQGTGA. Trimming cost V 5 bases and J 3 bases, with 14 bases left between them. This CDR3 contains 15 residues.

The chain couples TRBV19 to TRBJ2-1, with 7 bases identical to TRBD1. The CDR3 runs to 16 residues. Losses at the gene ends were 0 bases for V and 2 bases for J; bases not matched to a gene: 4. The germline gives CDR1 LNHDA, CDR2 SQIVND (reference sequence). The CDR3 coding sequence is TGTGCCAGTAGTATAGACCTACAGGGGCCCTACAATGAGCAGTTCTTC. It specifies CASSIDLQGPYNEQFF. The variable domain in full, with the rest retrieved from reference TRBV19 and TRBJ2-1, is DGGITQSPKYLFRKEGQNVTLSCEQNLNHDAMYWYRQDPGQGLRLIYYSQIVNDFQKGDIAEGYSVSREKKESFPLTVTSAQKNPTAFYLCASSIDLQGPYNEQFFGPGTRLTVL.

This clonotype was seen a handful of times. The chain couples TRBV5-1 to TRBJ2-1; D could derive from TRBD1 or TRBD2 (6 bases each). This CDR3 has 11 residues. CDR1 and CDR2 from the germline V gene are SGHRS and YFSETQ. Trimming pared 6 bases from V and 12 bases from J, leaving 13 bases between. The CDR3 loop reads CASKEGGWQFF. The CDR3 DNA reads TGCGCCAGCAAAGAGGGGGGTTGGCAGTTCTTC.

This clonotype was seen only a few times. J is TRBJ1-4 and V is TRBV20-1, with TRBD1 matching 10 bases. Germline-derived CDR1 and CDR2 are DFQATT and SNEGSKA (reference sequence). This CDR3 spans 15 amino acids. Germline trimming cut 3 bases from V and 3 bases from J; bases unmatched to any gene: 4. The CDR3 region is CSARPGTGANEKLFF. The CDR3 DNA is TGCAGTGCTAGGCCCGGGACAGGGGCTAATGAAAAACTGTTTTTT.

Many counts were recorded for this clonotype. CDR3 DNA sequence: TGCGCCAGCAGCGGACAGTACCAAGAGACCCAGTACTTC. Protein sequence: CASSGQYQETQYF. The chain uses TRBV5-1 and TRBJ2-5; D is perhaps TRBD1 (6 bases). CDR1 SGHRS and CDR2 YFSETQ come from the germline V gene. Trimming took 4 bases from V and 0 from J, leaving 7 bases between them. The length of the CDR3 is 13 residues.

Here the CDR3 reads CASSLSGSGEQFF. Written as DNA, the CDR3 is TGTGCCAGCAGCTTGTCCGGGTCGGGTGAGCAGTTCTTC. The chain combines TRBV5-4 with TRBJ2-1; D remains unclear. CDR3 length equals 13 residues. The V end was cut by 1 base, the J end by 9 bases, with 11 bases between. Per the germline V gene, CDR1 is SGHNT and CDR2 is YYREEE (reference sequence).

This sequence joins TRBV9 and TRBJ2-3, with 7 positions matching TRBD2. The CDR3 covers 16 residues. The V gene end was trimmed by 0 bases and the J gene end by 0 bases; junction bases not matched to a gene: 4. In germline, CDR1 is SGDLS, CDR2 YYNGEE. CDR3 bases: TGTGCCAGCAGCGTAGGTTTGGGACTAAGCACAGATACGCAGTATTTT. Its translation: CASSVGLGLSTDTQYF.

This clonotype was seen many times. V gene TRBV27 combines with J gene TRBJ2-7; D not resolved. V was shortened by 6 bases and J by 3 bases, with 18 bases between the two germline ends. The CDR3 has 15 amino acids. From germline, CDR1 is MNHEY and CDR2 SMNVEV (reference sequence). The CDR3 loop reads CASSLRVSPLYEQYF. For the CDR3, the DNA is TGTGCCAGCAGCTTAAGGGTCTCGCCTCTCTACGAGCAGTACTTC.

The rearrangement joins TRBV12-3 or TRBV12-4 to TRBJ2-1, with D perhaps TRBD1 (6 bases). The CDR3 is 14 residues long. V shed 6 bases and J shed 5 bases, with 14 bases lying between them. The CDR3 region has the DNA TGTGCCAGCAGAAGACAGGAAACCGACAATGAGCAGTTCTTC. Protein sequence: CASRRQETDNEQFF.

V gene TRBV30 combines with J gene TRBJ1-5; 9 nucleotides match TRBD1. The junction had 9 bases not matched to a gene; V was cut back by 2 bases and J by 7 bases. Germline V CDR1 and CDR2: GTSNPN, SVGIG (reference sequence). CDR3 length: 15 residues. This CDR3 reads CAWSPIGDRDQPQHF. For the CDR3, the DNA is TGTGCCTGGAGTCCCATTGGGGACAGGGACCAGCCCCAGCATTTT.

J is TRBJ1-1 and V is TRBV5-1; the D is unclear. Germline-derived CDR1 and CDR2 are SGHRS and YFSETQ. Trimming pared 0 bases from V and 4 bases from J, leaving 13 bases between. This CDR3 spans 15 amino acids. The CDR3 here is CASSLGGPPSTEAFF. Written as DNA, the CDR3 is TGCGCCAGCAGCTTGGGGGGTCCCCCCTCCACTGAAGCTTTCTTT.